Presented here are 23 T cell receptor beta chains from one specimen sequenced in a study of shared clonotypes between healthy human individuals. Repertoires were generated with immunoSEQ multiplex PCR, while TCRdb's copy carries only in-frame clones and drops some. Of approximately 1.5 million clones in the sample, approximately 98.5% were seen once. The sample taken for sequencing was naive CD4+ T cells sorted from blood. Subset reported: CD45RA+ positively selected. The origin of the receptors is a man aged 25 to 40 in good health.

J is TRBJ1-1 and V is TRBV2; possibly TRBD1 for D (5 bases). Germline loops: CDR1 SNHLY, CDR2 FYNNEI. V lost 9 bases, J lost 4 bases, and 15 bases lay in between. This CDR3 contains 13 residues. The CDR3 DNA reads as TGTGCCAGTTACCGGGACGTGGGCACTGAAGCTTTCTTT. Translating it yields CASYRDVGTEAFF.

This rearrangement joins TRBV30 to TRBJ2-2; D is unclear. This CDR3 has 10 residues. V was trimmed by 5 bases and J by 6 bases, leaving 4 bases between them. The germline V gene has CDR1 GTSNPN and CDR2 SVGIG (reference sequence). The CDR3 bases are TGTGCCTGGGCGGCCGGGGAGCTGTTTTTT. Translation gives CAWAAGELFF.

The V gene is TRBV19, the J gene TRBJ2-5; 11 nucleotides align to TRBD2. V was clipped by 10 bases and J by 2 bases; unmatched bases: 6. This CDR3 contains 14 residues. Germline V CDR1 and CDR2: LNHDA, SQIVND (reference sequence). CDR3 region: CATRGLAEQETQYF. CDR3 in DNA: TGTGCCACTAGGGGACTAGCGGAACAAGAGACCCAGTACTTC.

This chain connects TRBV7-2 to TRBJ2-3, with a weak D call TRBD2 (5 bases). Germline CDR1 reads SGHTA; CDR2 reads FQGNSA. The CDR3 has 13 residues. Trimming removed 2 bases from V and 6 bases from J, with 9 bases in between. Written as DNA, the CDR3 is TGTGCCAGCAGCTTATTATCGGGGGATACGCAGTATTTT. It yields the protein CASSLLSGDTQYF.

The CDR3 protein is CASSENRPTNQPQHF. Here the CDR3 DNA reads TGTGCCAGCAGTGAAAATCGACCAACAAATCAGCCCCAGCATTTT. The V gene is TRBV6-1, the J gene TRBJ1-5; D is unresolved. Germline CDR1 reads MNHNS; CDR2 reads SASEGT. Trimming stripped 2 bases from V and 4 bases from J, with 12 bases between. The CDR3 is made up of 15 amino acids.

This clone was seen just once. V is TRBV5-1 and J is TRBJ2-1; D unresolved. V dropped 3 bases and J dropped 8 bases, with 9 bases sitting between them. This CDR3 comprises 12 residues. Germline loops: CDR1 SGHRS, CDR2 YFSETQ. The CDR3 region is CASSYGYDEQFF. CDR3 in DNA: TGCGCCAGCAGCTATGGGTATGATGAGCAGTTCTTC.

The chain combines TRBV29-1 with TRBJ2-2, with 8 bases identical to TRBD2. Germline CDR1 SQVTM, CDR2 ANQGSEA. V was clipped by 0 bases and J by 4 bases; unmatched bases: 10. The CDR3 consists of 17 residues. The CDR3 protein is CSVEDRSQRESTGELFF. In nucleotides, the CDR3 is TGCAGCGTTGAAGATAGGAGCCAGCGGGAGAGCACCGGGGAGCTGTTTTTT.

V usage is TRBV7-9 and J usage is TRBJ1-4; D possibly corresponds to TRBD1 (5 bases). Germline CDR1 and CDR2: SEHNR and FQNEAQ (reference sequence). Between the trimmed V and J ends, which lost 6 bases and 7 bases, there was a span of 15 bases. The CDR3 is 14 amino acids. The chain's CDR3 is CASRHAGGSEKLFF. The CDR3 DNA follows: TGTGCCAGCAGACACGCTGGGGGAAGTGAAAAACTGTTTTTT.

In DNA form, the CDR3 reads TGTGCCAGCAGCTTGGAACAAACAAGGACTGAAGCTTTCTTT. Protein: CASSLEQTRTEAFF. The V gene is TRBV5-6, the J gene TRBJ1-1; D call uncertain. Trimming shortened V by 0 bases and J by 5 bases, and 11 bases separated the two germline ends. This CDR3 comprises 14 residues. Germline assignment: CDR1 SGHDT and CDR2 YYEEEE.

CDR3 sequence: CASSVREREPHGEQFF. DNA for the CDR3: TGTGCCAGCAGCGTTAGGGAGAGGGAACCCCACGGTGAGCAGTTCTTC. The chain links TRBV9 to TRBJ2-1, with a possible D match to TRBD2 (5 bases). CDR1 is SGDLS and CDR2 is YYNGEE in the germline V gene. The CDR3 loop spans 16 amino acids. Trimming removed 2 bases at V and 9 bases at J, with 21 bases between.

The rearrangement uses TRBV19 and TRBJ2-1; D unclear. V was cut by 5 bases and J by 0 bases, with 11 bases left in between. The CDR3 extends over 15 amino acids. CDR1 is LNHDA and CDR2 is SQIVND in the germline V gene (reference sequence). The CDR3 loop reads CASSPPLSSYNEQFF. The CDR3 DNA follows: TGTGCCAGTAGTCCCCCGCTGAGCTCCTACAATGAGCAGTTCTTC.

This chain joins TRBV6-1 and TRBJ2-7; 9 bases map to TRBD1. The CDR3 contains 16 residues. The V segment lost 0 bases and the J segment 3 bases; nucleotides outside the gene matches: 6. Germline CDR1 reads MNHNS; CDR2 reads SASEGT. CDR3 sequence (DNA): TGTGCCAGCAGTGAAGCAGGAGGGACAGGGTACTACGAGCAGTACTTC. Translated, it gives CASSEAGGTGYYEQYF.

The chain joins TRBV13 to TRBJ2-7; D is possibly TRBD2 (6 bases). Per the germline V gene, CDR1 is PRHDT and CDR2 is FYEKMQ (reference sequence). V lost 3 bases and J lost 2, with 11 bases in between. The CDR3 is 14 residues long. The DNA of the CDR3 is TGTGCCAGCAGCTTCCTCGGGAGCCCCTACGAGCAGTACTTC. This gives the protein CASSFLGSPYEQYF.

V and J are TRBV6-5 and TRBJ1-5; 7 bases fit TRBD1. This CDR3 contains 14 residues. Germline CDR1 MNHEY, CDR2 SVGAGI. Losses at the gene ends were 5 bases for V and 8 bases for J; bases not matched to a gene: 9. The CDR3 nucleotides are TGTGCCAGCAGTCCGACAGGGCTGTTGGAGCCCCAGCATTTT. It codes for CASSPTGLLEPQHF.

The DNA for the CDR3 is TGTGCCTGGAGACTAGCGGGAGATTTTTGGGTAAACGAGCAGTACTTC. It yields the protein CAWRLAGDFWVNEQYF. The rearrangement uses TRBV30 and TRBJ2-7, with 11 positions matching TRBD2. Unmatched junction bases numbered 12, after V lost 3 bases and J lost 5 bases. Germline CDR1 GTSNPN, CDR2 SVGIG (reference sequence). CDR3 size: 16 residues.

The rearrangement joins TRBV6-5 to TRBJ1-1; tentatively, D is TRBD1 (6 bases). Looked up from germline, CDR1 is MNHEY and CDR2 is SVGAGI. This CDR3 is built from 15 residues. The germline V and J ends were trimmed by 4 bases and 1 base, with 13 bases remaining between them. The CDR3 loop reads CASSSQGGTNTEAFF. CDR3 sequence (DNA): TGTGCCAGCAGTTCACAAGGGGGAACGAACACTGAAGCTTTCTTT.

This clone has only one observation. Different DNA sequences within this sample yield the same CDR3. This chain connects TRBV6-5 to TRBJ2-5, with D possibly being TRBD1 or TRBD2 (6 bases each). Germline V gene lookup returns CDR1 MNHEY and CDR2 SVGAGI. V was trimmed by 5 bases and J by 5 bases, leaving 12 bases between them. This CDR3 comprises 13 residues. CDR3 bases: TGTGCCAGCAGTCCCCCGGGGGCGGAGACCCAGTACTTC. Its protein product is CASSPPGAETQYF.

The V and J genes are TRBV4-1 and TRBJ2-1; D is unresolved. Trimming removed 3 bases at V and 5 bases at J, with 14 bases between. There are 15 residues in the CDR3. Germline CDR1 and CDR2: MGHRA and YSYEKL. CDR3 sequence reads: CASSHLGTINNEQFF. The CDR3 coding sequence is TGCGCCAGCAGCCACTTGGGCACGATAAACAATGAGCAGTTCTTC.

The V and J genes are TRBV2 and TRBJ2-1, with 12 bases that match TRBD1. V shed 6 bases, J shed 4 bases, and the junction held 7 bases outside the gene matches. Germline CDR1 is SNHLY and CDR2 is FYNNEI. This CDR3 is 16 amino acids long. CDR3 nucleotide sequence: TGTGCCAGCAGGGCGGGACAGGGGGCAGGATACAATGAGCAGTTCTTC. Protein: CASRAGQGAGYNEQFF.

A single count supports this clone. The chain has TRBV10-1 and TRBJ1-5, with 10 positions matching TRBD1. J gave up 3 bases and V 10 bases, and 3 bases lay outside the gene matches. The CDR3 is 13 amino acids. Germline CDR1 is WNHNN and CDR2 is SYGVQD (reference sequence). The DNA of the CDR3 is TGCGCCATCGGACAGGGGGACAATCAGCCCCAGCATTTT. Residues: CAIGQGDNQPQHF.

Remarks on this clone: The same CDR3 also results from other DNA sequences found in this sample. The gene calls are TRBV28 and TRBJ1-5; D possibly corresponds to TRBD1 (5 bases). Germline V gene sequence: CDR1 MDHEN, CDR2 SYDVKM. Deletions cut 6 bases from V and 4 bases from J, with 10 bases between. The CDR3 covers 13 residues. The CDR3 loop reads CASSTPGNQPQHF. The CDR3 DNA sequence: TGTGCCAGCAGCACCCCAGGGAATCAGCCCCAGCATTTT.

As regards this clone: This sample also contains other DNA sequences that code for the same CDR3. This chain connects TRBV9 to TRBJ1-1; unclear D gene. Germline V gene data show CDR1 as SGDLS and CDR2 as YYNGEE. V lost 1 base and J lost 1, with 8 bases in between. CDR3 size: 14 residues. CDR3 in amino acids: CASSVTSQNTEAFF. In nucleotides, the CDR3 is TGTGCCAGCAGCGTAACGAGCCAGAACACTGAAGCTTTCTTT.

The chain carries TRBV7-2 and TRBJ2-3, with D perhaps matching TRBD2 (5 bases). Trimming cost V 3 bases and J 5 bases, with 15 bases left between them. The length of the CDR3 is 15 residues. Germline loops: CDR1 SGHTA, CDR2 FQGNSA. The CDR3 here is CASSLAGSSGDTQYF. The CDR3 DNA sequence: TGTGCCAGCAGCTTGGCGGGTTCGTCAGGAGATACGCAGTATTTT.